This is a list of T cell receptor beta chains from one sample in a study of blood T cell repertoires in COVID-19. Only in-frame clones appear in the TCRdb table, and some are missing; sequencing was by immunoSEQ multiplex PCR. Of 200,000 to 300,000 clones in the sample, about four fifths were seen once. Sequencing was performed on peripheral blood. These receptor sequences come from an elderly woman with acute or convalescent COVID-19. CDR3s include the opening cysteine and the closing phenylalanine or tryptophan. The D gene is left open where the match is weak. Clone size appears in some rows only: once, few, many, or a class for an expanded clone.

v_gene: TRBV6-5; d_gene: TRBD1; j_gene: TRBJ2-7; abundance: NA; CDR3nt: TGTGCCAGCAGACCGCCGGGACAGGGGCCCTACGAGCAGTACTTC; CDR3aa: CASRPPGQGPYEQYF
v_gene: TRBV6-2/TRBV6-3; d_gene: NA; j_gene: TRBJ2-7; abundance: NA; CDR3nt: TGTGCCAGCAGTTACTCGCCGACATTAGGGGCCTACGAGCAGTACTTC; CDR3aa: CASSYSPTLGAYEQYF
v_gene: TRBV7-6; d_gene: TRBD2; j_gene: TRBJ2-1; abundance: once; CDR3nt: TGTGCCAGCAGCTTAGACCAGGGACTAGCGGGGTACAATGAGCAGTTCTTC; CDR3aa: CASSLDQGLAGYNEQFF
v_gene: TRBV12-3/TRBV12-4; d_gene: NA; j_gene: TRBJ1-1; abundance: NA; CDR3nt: TGTGCCAGCAGTTTAGGCGGAGGGAGGGAAGCTTTCTTT; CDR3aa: CASSLGGGREAFF
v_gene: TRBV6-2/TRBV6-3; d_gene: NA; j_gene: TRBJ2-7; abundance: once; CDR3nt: TGTGCCAGCAGTTACCGGGCTAGCGCTTCCTACGAGCAGTACTTC; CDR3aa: CASSYRASASYEQYF
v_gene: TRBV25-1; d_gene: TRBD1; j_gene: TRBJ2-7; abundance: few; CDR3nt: TGTGCCAGCAGTCCCCACGGGACAGGGGACGCCTACGAGCAGTACTTC; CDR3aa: CASSPHGTGDAYEQYF
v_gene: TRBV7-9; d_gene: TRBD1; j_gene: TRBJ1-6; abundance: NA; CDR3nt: TGTGCCAGCAGCTTAGCCGGGACAGAGATTTCACCCCTCCACTTT; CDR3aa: CASSLAGTEISPLHF
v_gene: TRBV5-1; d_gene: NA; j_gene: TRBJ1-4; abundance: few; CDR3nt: TGCGCCAGCAGCCCCCTCCAGGGTTCAACTAATGAAAAACTGTTTTTT; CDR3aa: CASSPLQGSTNEKLFF
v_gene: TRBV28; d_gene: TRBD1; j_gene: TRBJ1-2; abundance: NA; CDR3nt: TGTGCCAGCAGTTCCCTTCCGGACAGGGGTCATGGCTACACCTTC; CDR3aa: CASSSLPDRGHGYTF
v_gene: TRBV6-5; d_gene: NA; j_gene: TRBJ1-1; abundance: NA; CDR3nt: TGTGCCAGCAGCCCCTACGACAGGAACACTGAAGCTTTCTTT; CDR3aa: CASSPYDRNTEAFF
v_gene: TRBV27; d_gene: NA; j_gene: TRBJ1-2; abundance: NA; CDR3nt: TGTGCCAGCAGAACACTCAGGGGAGCTGGGGGCTACACCTTC; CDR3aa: CASRTLRGAGGYTF
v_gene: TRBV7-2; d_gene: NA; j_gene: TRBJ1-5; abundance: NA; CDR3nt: TGTGCCAGCAGCCAAAGAACATATCAGCCCCAGCATTTT; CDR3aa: CASSQRTYQPQHF
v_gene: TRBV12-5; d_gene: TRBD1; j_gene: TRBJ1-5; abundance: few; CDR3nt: TGTGCTAGTGGCCGGACAGGGGGTCAGCCCCAGCATTTT; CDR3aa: CASGRTGGQPQHF